A single sample gave rise to the 10 T cell receptor beta chains below, sequenced in a study of control samples from healthy donors and cancer patients. Method: immunoSEQ multiplex PCR; TCRdb's copy keeps in-frame clones and lacks some. This table holds approximately 140,000 clones, nearly 90% found once. The sequenced material came from PBMCs. The receptors were sampled from a man aged 50 or older with head and neck cancer.

This clone was seen a single time. This chain links TRBV6-2 or TRBV6-3 with TRBJ1-5; 7 nucleotides line up with TRBD1. The ends lost 5 bases at V and 4 bases at J; junction bases unmatched: 14. Per the germline V gene, CDR1 is MNHEY and CDR2 is SVGEGT. This CDR3 region has 17 residues. The DNA for the CDR3 is TGTGCCAGCAGTCAAACCATCGGACAGGTTTTGAATCAGCCCCAGCATTTT. This codes for CASSQTIGQVLNQPQHF.

The genes are TRBV3-1 (or the pseudogene TRBV3-2) and TRBJ1-2; D not certain. This CDR3 is 15 amino acids long. Per germline, CDR1 LGHDT and CDR2 YNNKEL (reference sequence). Trimming stripped 0 bases from V and 2 bases from J, with 10 bases between. DNA for the CDR3: TGTGCCAGCAGCCAAGATCTCCGGCACAACTATGGCTACACCTTC. This encodes CASSQDLRHNYGYTF.

The gene calls are TRBV5-5 and TRBJ1-5; D gene ambiguous. The V end was cut by 4 bases, the J end by 0 bases, with 5 bases between. The CDR3 runs to 13 residues. Germline-derived CDR1 and CDR2 are SGHKS and YYEKEE (reference sequence). The CDR3 DNA is TGTGCCAGCAGCCAGGATAGCAATCAGCCCCAGCATTTT. Translation: CASSQDSNQPQHF.

This sequence joins TRBV28 and TRBJ2-7; D possibly uses TRBD1 or TRBD2 (6 bases each). This CDR3 region has 11 residues. Deletions cut 10 bases from V and 9 bases from J, with 16 bases between. Germline assignment: CDR1 MDHEN and CDR2 SYDVKM. CDR3 sequence (DNA): TGTGCCATCTCTCCCGGGGGCTGGCAGTACTTC. This codes for CAISPGGWQYF.

The V call is TRBV19, the J call TRBJ1-6; D not certain. The length of the CDR3 is 13 residues. V lost 8 bases to trimming and J lost 10 bases, with 15 bases between them. Germline CDR1 is LNHDA and CDR2 is SQIVND (reference sequence). The CDR3 bases are TGTGCCAGTCGGTCGGACGGTTTCTCACCCCTCCACTTT. Translation: CASRSDGFSPLHF.

This chain joins TRBV7-2 and TRBJ2-3; the match to TRBD2 covers 8 bases. V shed 3 bases and J 6 bases; nucleotides not matched to a gene: 8. This CDR3 comprises 15 residues. The V gene's germline CDR1 is SGHTA and CDR2 FQGNSA. The CDR3 loop reads CASSFLQREIDTQYF. The CDR3 nucleotides read TGTGCCAGCAGCTTTCTTCAGCGGGAGATCGATACGCAGTATTTT.

This rearrangement joins TRBV19 to TRBJ1-5; the match to TRBD1 covers 9 bases. The CDR3 totals 15 residues. CDR1 and CDR2 from the germline V gene are LNHDA and SQIVND (reference sequence). Losses at the gene ends were 5 bases for V and 0 bases for J; bases not matched to a gene: 2. This CDR3 reads CASSRDRDSNQPQHF. Here the CDR3 DNA reads TGTGCCAGTAGTCGGGACAGGGATAGCAATCAGCCCCAGCATTTT. Full variable domain (remainder filled in from reference TRBV19 and TRBJ1-5): DGGITQSPKYLFRKEGQNVTLSCEQNLNHDAMYWYRQDPGQGLRLIYYSQIVNDFQKGDIAEGYSVSREKKESFPLTVTSAQKNPTAFYLCASSRDRDSNQPQHFGDGTRLSIL.

J is TRBJ1-4 and V is TRBV27; no firm D call. With 5 bases removed from V and 8 bases from J, the gap between germline ends came to 15 bases. Germline CDR1 reads MNHEY; CDR2 reads SMNVEV (reference sequence). This CDR3 is built from 14 residues. Here the CDR3 reads CASSGLPEGEKLFF. In DNA form, the CDR3 reads TGTGCCAGCAGTGGACTTCCCGAAGGGGAAAAACTGTTTTTT.

This rearrangement joins TRBV27 to TRBJ2-1, with a tentative D call TRBD1 (6 bases). Germline V lookup: CDR1 MNHEY, CDR2 SMNVEV (reference sequence). Trimming removed 6 bases at V and 3 bases at J, with 9 bases between. CDR3 length equals 13 residues. The CDR3 DNA follows: TGTGCCAGCAGGCAGGGGAACTACAATGAGCAGTTCTTC. Translated: CASRQGNYNEQFF.

The chain has TRBV5-1 and TRBJ1-4; 8 positions agree with TRBD1. Losses at the gene ends were 4 bases for V and 4 bases for J; bases not matched to a gene: 6. The CDR3 is 15 amino acids. CDR1 SGHRS and CDR2 YFSETQ come from the germline V gene. In nucleotides, the CDR3 is TGCGCCAGCAGCCTTGGGACAGGACTTAATGAAAAACTGTTTTTT. It yields the protein CASSLGTGLNEKLFF.